This T cell receptor beta chain was sequenced in a study of blood T cell repertoires in COVID-19. Looking at the study overall: The origin of the acute and convalescent COVID-19 samples was the United States, Italy and Spain. Nucleic acid was either cDNA or gDNA, and it came from T cells, B-cell-depleted T cells, or PBMCs.

This CDR3 is 16 amino acids long. In germline, CDR1 is SGHKS, CDR2 YYEKEE (reference sequence). Trimming cost V 4 bases and J 7 bases; bases outside gene matches: 12. As handled by the study authors: For nucleated cells, counts were estimated from reference gene primer amplification. Clones were sequenced by immunoSEQ multiplex PCR, and TCRdb holds only the in-frame ones, with some missing. V, J and clone size are taken as reported in that table, and D and trimming were inferred from the DNA itself. The sample holds 60,000 or so clones; approximately 86% are singletons and the top ten take 10%. The rearrangement joins TRBV5-5 to TRBJ2-1; TRBD2 matches 9 bases. The sequenced sample consisted of peripheral blood. The receptor was isolated from a human donor with acute or convalescent COVID-19. The donor label of this sample is uncertain. As DNA, the CDR3 is TGTGCCAGCAGCAGTGTGGGCGGGGGGGCTTCGAATGAGCAGTTCTTC. Translated: CASSSVGGGASNEQFF. The full variable domain, its missing parts supplied by reference TRBV5-5 and TRBJ2-1, is DAGVTQSPTHLIKTRGQQVTLRCSPISGHKSVSWYQQVLGQGPQFIFQYYEKEERGRGNFPDRFSARQFPNYSSELNVNALLLGDSALYLCASSSVGGGASNEQFFGPGTRLTVL.